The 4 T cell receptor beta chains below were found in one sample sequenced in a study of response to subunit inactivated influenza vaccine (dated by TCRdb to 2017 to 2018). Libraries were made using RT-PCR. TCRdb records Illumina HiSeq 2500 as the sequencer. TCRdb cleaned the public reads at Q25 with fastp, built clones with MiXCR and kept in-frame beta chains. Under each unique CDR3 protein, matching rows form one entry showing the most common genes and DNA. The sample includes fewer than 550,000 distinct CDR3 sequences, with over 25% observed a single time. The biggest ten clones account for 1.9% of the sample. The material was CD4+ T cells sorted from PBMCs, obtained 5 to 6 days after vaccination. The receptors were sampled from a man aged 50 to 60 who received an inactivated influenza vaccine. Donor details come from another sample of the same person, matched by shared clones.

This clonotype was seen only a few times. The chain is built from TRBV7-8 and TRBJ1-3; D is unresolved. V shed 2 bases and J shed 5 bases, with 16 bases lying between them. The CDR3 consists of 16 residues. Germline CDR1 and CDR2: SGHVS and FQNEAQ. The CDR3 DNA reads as TGTGCCAGCAGCTTAAGTGGTTTTAGGACCCGAAACACCATATATTTT. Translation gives CASSLSGFRTRNTIYF.

CDR3 nucleotide sequence: TGTGCCAGCACTGAGAGCGGGGGTGAGTCCTACAATGAGCAGTTCTTC. Amino acids: CASTESGGESYNEQFF. The chain couples TRBV6-1 to TRBJ2-1; TRBD2 matches at 8 bases. V shed 7 bases and J 1 base; nucleotides not matched to a gene: 9. CDR3 length: 16 amino acids. Germline CDR1 is MNHNS and CDR2 is SASEGT.

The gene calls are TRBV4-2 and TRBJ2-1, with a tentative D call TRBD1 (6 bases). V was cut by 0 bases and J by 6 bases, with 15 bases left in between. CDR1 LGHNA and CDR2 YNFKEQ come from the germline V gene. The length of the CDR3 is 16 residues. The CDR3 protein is CASSQDVGQGSNEQFF. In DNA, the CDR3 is TGTGCCAGCAGCCAAGATGTGGGACAAGGATCCAATGAGCAGTTCTTC.

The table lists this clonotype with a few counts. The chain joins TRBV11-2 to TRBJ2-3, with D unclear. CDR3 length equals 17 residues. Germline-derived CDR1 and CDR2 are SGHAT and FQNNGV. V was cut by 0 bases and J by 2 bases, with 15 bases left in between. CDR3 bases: TGTGCCAGCAGCTTAGAGGCAGGTTCGATTCCCACAGATACGCAGTATTTT. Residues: CASSLEAGSIPTDTQYF.